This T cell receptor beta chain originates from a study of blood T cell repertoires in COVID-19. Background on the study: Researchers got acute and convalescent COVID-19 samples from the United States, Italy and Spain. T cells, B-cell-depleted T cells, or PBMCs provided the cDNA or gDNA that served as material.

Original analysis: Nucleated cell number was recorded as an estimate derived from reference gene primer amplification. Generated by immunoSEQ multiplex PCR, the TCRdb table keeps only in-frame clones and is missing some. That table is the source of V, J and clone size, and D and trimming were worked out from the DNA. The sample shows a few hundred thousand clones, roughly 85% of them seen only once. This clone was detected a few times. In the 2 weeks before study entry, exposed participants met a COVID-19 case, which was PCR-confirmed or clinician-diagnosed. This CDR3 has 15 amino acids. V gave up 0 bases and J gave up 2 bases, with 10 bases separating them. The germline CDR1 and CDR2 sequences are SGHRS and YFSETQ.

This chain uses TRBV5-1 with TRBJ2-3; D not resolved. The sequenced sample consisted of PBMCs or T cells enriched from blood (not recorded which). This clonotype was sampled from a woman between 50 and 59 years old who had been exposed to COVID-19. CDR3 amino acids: CASSLVLGLTDTQYF. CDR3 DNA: TGCGCCAGCAGCTTGGTCCTTGGCCTCACAGATACGCAGTATTTT.